This section outlines one T cell receptor beta chain sequence together with its context. The V end was cut by 0 bases, the J end by 9 bases, with 6 bases between. This CDR3 region has 11 residues. Germline CDR1 reads GTSNPN; CDR2 reads SVGIG (reference sequence). Seattle cases were enrolled at active infection and followed longitudinally. The data belong to a study of blood T cell repertoires in COVID-19. Study-wide background: Italy, Spain and the United States were the sources of the convalescent and acute COVID-19 samples.

Authors' data handling: Amplification with reference gene primers provided the estimates of nucleated cell counts. The repertoire was sequenced with immunoSEQ multiplex PCR; TCRdb's copy has only in-frame clones and lacks some. That table furnishes V, J and clone size, whereas the DNA furnished D and trimming. Here the sample spans a few hundred thousand clones, 85% to 90% being singletons. This TCR came from a woman aged 25-40 years with COVID-19, enrolled during active disease. Input material: peripheral blood. J is TRBJ2-4 and V is TRBV30; D remains unclear. The CDR3 reads CAWSVNSIQYF. The CDR3, as DNA: TGTGCCTGGAGTGTAAATAGCATTCAGTACTTC.